The T cell receptor beta chain under discussion was sequenced for a study of blood T cell repertoires in COVID-19 (TCRdb year 2020). Concerning the study at large: The collaborator samples originated in the United States, Italy and Spain and spanned the acute and convalescent phases of COVID-19. The material from the prospective study consisted of cDNA or gDNA derived from T cells, B-cell-depleted T cells, or PBMCs. Deeply sampled blood TCRbeta repertoires from subjects exposed to, actively infected with, or recovered from COVID-19 were included in the dataset. The repertoires were released in a freely available public database meant as a resource for research on the immune response to SARS-CoV-2. Samples were obtained from the ongoing ImmuneRACE study (first 160 participants) and from some 1,300 subjects provided by 6 global collaborators. A de-identified subject ID, COVID-19 status, age in years and sex were almost always included in the sample metadata. Where available, HLA class I and class II types were obtained from metadata supplied by the sample provider rather than from assay-based typing.

TCRbeta CDR3 regions were amplified from genomic DNA by means of the immunoSEQ Assay, a bias-controlled multiplex PCR. Per the original workflow: The number of nucleated cells in each sample was estimated from the amplification of reference gene primers within the assay. To quantify the absolute abundance of each unique TCRbeta CDR3 rearrangement, sequence reads were collapsed and filtered. For each sample, productive Simpson clonality was calculated as the square root of Simpson's diversity index across productive rearrangements. What TCRdb holds here is the immuneACCESS table cut down to in-frame rearrangements. Part of the clones is not present; checked against another copy, under half of the missing clones reflect an unresolved V gene, and the others are unexplained. That table is the source of V, J and clone size, and D and trimming were worked out from the DNA. Recorded for this sample are 75,000 to 100,000 clones; 80% to 90% of them occurred a single time. The ten largest account for about 20% of the sample.

The research as a whole found: Clinical and demographic metadata were provided uncurated, with the amount varying by source and participant.

Concerning this clone: The antigen it binds to is not known. Base-call qualities are not available, and no considerably larger clone is one nucleotide away.

Each collaborating institution followed its own protocols to collect whole blood in K2EDTA tubes. For TCRbeta analysis, collaborators shipped samples in one of three forms: frozen whole blood, isolated PBMCs, or DNA extracted from either of those sample types. The germline V gene sets CDR1 to KGHSH and CDR2 to LQKENI. Relative to germline, V is 5 bases shorter and J is 0 bases shorter, with 14 bases between their ends. Including cysteine and phenylalanine, the CDR3 has 16 amino acids. Only the CDR3 portion is preserved as DNA: 48 bases, with reading frame beginning at the first base. This sequence originates from a human donor in a cohort sampled during active COVID-19. Sequencing was done on a sample of peripheral blood. Recombination joined TRBV18 with TRBJ1-5; the D gene is perhaps TRBD1, from 5 matching bases. The sequenced DNA is TGTGCCAGCTCATCTCTCAGGGAAAATAGCAATCAGCCCCAGCATTTT. This yields the protein CASSSLRENSNQPQHF.